This entry lists 10 T cell receptor beta chains sequenced from one sample in a study of blood T cell repertoires in COVID-19. Sequencing used immunoSEQ multiplex PCR; TCRdb keeps in-frame clones, though not all of them. The table records 160,000 or so clones, roughly nine tenths of them present only once. The sample comprised peripheral blood. The receptor set was obtained from a man in his sixties with acute or convalescent COVID-19.

As DNA, the CDR3 is TGTGCCGCCGAACGGGTTTTGGAGGGCTACACCTTC. This translates into CAAERVLEGYTF. The chain combines TRBV6-5 with TRBJ1-2; D remains unclear. Germline V gives CDR1 MNHEY, CDR2 SVGAGI. Trimming took 11 bases from V and 8 from J, leaving 18 bases between them. The CDR3 runs to 12 residues.

The chain has TRBV6-2 or TRBV6-3 and TRBJ1-1, with unresolved D. The V gene lost 3 bases and the J gene lost 4 bases, with 6 bases spanning the gap. CDR1 is MNHEY, CDR2 SVGEGT, per germline. This CDR3 spans 12 amino acids. This CDR3 is CASSYVSTEAFF. CDR3 DNA: TGTGCCAGCAGTTATGTCAGCACTGAAGCTTTCTTT.

This sequence joins TRBV19 and TRBJ1-5, with 7 bases fitting TRBD1. CDR3 size: 19 residues. The V segment lost 6 bases and the J segment 2 bases; nucleotides outside the gene matches: 19. CDR1 is LNHDA and CDR2 is SQIVND in the germline V gene (reference sequence). CDR3 sequence: CASSIPSFTRGSGNQPQHF. CDR3 sequence (DNA): TGTGCCAGTAGCATCCCATCCTTTACCAGGGGGTCTGGCAATCAGCCCCAGCATTTT.

Only one count was recorded for this clone. The chain is built from TRBV5-1 and TRBJ1-2; TRBD1 is a possible D gene (5 bases). Germline-derived CDR1 and CDR2 are SGHRS and YFSETQ. Trimming removed 3 bases at V and 4 bases at J, with 19 bases between. The CDR3 runs 16 residues. The chain's CDR3 is CASSSEGTPPLYGYTF. The CDR3 nucleotides read TGCGCCAGCAGCTCCGAGGGGACTCCTCCTCTCTATGGCTACACCTTC. The whole variable domain, remainder taken from reference TRBV5-1 and TRBJ1-2, is KAGVTQTPRYLIKTRGQQVTLSCSPISGHRSVSWYQQTPGQGLQFLFEYFSETQRNKGNFPGRFSGRQFSNSRSEMNVSTLELGDSALYLCASSSEGTPPLYGYTFGSGTRLTVV.

The count of this clone is one. V is TRBV5-6 and J is TRBJ2-7; no clear D gene. The CDR3 covers 11 residues. CDR1 SGHDT and CDR2 YYEEEE come from the germline V gene. V was trimmed by 0 bases and J by 11 bases, leaving 9 bases between them. CDR3 in amino acids: CASSLGPQEYF. CDR3 nucleotide sequence: TGTGCCAGCAGCTTGGGCCCTCAGGAGTACTTC.

J is TRBJ1-5 and V is TRBV4-1; D ambiguous. CDR3 length equals 16 residues. Trimming removed 1 base at V and 1 base at J, with 11 bases between. The germline V gene encodes CDR1 MGHRA and CDR2 YSYEKL. The CDR3 sequence is CASSQASVPSNQPQHF. CDR3 in DNA: TGCGCCAGCAGCCAAGCGTCCGTTCCCAGCAATCAGCCCCAGCATTTT.

The V call is TRBV19, the J call TRBJ1-1; TRBD1 might be the D (6 bases). Germline lookup yields CDR1 LNHDA and CDR2 SQIVND (reference sequence). There are 15 residues in the CDR3. V was shortened by 4 bases and J by 0 bases, with 12 bases between the two germline ends. CDR3 bases: TGTGCCAGTAGTACGCAAGGACAGATGAACACTGAAGCTTTCTTT. Protein sequence: CASSTQGQMNTEAFF.

The chain links TRBV13 to TRBJ2-7; possibly TRBD1 for D (6 bases). This CDR3 region has 14 residues. The germline CDR1 and CDR2 sequences are PRHDT and FYEKMQ (reference sequence). Between the trimmed V and J ends, which lost 5 bases and 2 bases, there was a span of 13 bases. Here the CDR3 reads CASSNSGETYEQYF. As DNA, the CDR3 is TGTGCCAGCAGCAATTCAGGGGAAACCTACGAGCAGTACTTC. Supplemented by reference TRBV13 and TRBJ2-7, the full variable domain reads AAGVIQSPRHLIKEKRETATLKCYPIPRHDTVYWYQQGPGQDPQFLISFYEKMQSDKGSIPDRFSAQQFSDYHSELNMSSLELGDSALYFCASSNSGETYEQYFGPGTRLTVT.

The rearrangement links TRBV11-2 to TRBJ2-6, with TRBD1 matching over 8 bases. Germline CDR1 and CDR2: SGHAT and FQNNGV. The CDR3 sequence is 16 residues long. V lost 8 bases, J lost 1 base, and 7 bases stayed unmatched. The DNA for the CDR3 is TGTGCCAGCGTAGGACAGGGTTTATCTGGGGCCAACGTCCTGACTTTC. It encodes CASVGQGLSGANVLTF.

This clone occurred once. V gene TRBV5-5 combines with J gene TRBJ1-6; D call uncertain. With 0 bases removed from V and 14 bases from J, the gap between germline ends came to 15 bases. Germline V CDR1 and CDR2: SGHKS, YYEKEE (reference sequence). There are 14 residues in the CDR3. The CDR3 protein is CASSLAELGRTLHF. CDR3 in DNA: TGTGCCAGCAGCTTGGCCGAATTGGGCAGGACCCTCCACTTT.